This T cell receptor (beta chain) was found in a study of T-cell memory formation after mild COVID-19. Study observations and caveats: CD4+ contracting clones were found mainly in CM and EM, and CD8+ ones in EMRA.

This clonotype was seen a handful of times. Its antigen is currently unknown. The authors produced TCR alpha and TCR beta cDNA libraries with sample barcodes and UMIs by 5'RACE using constant-segment primers. MiXCR was run by TCRdb on the 5' RACE reads, yielding one entry per CDR3 protein. The sample shows roughly 120,000 distinct CDR3 sequences, approximately 16% of them seen only once. The CDR3 runs to 15 residues. The V end was cut by 6 bases, the J end by 0 bases, with 14 bases between. Germline V CDR1 and CDR2: SGHRS, YFSETQ. The clonotype originates from an adult woman who had mild COVID-19 (a few samples of this study predate the infection). Cell type and time point are not known. What was sequenced was PBMCs or a T cell subset sorted from them (not recorded which). The gene calls are TRBV5-1 and TRBJ2-3, with D possibly TRBD2 on 6 matching bases. The CDR3 region is CASTPLAGSTDTQYF. CDR3 nucleotides: TGCGCCAGCACCCCCCTGGCGGGGAGCACAGATACGCAGTATTTT.